This T cell receptor beta chain was recorded in a study of spatial heterogeneity in lung cancer. Across the study: Median follow-up for sequenced PBMC samples was approximately 25 months after resection, when such samples existed. Among detected sequences, beta-chain ones consistently exceeded alpha-chain ones in number.

Stated time point: blood at routine non-recurrence follow-up after resection. Unsorted whole RNA from tumor, nontumor lung or frozen PBMC underwent sequencing. With V trimmed by 5 bases and J by 4 bases, 6 bases remained unmatched. The germline CDR1 and CDR2 sequences are SGHTA and FQGNSA. The CDR3 is 15 residues long. TCRdb processed the 5' RACE reads anew with MiXCR; each CDR3 protein has one entry. The table has approximately 110,000 distinct CDR3 sequences, roughly 10% seen once. Whole-study results and caveats: Expanded tumor TCRs that were ubiquitous appeared in blood more at resection than follow-up.

This clonotype was seen only a few times. The antigen remains unidentified. This specimen consisted of PBMCs, obtained at follow-up. This clonotype was sampled from a female donor with early-stage non-small cell lung cancer. This sequence joins TRBV7-2 and TRBJ2-1; 9 positions match TRBD2. CDR3 in amino acids: CASSATSGYYNEQFF. The CDR3 DNA reads as TGTGCCAGCAGCGCAACTAGCGGGTATTACAATGAGCAGTTCTTC.